The 31 T cell receptor beta chains presented below share a single source sample, sequenced in a study of tumor-infiltrating lymphocytes in primary liver carcinoma (dated by TCRdb to the late 2010s). The listed sequencing device is Illumina HiSeq 2500. TCRbeta-specific cDNA was reverse-transcribed from approximately 500 ng total RNA using a constant-region primer and ProtoScript II reverse transcriptase. The TCRbeta libraries were prepared through three rounds of nested multiplex PCR following a slightly modified ARM-PCR procedure. Each of the first two PCR rounds ran for approximately 9 cycles using multiplex TRBV1-TRBV30 forward primers together with a Cbeta reverse primer. TCRdb trimmed public reads at Q25 via fastp, called clones via MiXCR and kept in-frame beta chains. Rows merge per CDR3 protein into single entries with the most common DNA and genes. The sample has about 350,000 distinct CDR3 sequences on record, less than 75% of them singletons. The top ten clones comprise 5.5% to 7% of the sample.

TRIzol reagent was used to extract blood RNA from unsorted whole blood, while the DNeasy Blood & Tissue kit provided the germline DNA. Source material: peripheral blood. Source of these receptors: a man aged 35 to 55 with primary liver carcinoma and hepatitis B virus infection.

Of note for this clonotype: At one boundary the junction diverges from the germline segment, which might be a read error. The chain uses TRBV29-1 and TRBJ2-5, with D perhaps assigned TRBD1 or TRBD2 (6 bases each). The CDR3 runs 15 residues. Germline V lookup: CDR1 SQVTM, CDR2 ANQGSEA. CDR3 protein: CSVEWVGAERETQYF. The CDR3 DNA is TGCAGCGTTGAGTGGGTGGGGGCAGAACGGGAGACCCAGTATTTC.

Comments on this clonotype: The junction and the germline gene differ at one end; a read error may be behind it. The V and J genes are TRBV10-3 and TRBJ2-7; D gene unclear. This CDR3 contains 13 residues. Germline-derived CDR1 and CDR2 are ENHRY and SYGVKD. CDR3 protein: CVIRESTEYEQYF. CDR3 bases: TGTGTCATCAGAGAGTCGACGGAGTACGAGCAGTACTTC.

Notes on this clonotype: A read error may be the cause here, since a much bigger clone is one base away. The genes are TRBV6-6 and TRBJ1-1; D is perhaps TRBD1 (6 bases). The CDR3 totals 14 residues. Trimming took off 8 bases at V and 3 bases at J, with 16 bases between the two ends. CDR1 is MNHNY, CDR2 SVGAGI, per germline (reference sequence). The CDR3 DNA is TGTGCCAGCTGGTACGACAGGTCACACACTGAAGCTTTCTTT. Its translation: CASWYDRSHTEAFF.

The chain uses TRBV6-5 and TRBJ2-7; possibly TRBD1 for D (5 bases). V lost 6 bases, J lost 1 base, and 16 bases lay in between. Germline V gives CDR1 MNHEY, CDR2 SVGAGI. This CDR3 is 15 amino acids long. The CDR3 protein is CASSLQSGNSYEQYF. The CDR3 region has the DNA TGTGCCAGCAGCCTACAATCAGGGAATTCCTACGAGCAGTACTTC.

There are a few counts of this clonotype. The genes are TRBV5-1 and TRBJ2-4; D is ambiguous. The V end was cut by 0 bases, the J end by 5 bases, with 3 bases between. CDR3 size: 12 residues. Germline CDR1 is SGHRS and CDR2 is YFSETQ. DNA of the CDR3: TGCGCCAGCAGCTTGGACCAAAACATTCAGTACTTC. It codes for CASSLDQNIQYF. Together with reference TRBV5-1 and TRBJ2-4, the CDR3 gives the full variable domain: KAGVTQTPRYLIKTRGQQVTLSCSPISGHRSVSWYQQTPGQGLQFLFEYFSETQRNKGNFPGRFSGRQFSNSRSEMNVSTLELGDSALYLCASSLDQNIQYFGAGTRLSVL.

The chain joins TRBV7-3 to TRBJ2-3; TRBD1 is a possible D gene (5 bases). This CDR3 has 14 residues. Per the germline V gene, CDR1 is SGHTA and CDR2 is FQGTGA. V dropped 5 bases and J dropped 1 base, with 10 bases sitting between them. The DNA for the CDR3 is TGTGCCAGCAGCCGCAGGGCCGGCACAGATACGCAGTATTTT. Translation: CASSRRAGTDTQYF.

Remarks on this clonotype: This may be a read error: a much more frequent sequence differs by one nucleotide. This chain connects TRBV4-1 to TRBJ1-1; 8 bases map to TRBD1. The V and J ends lost 0 bases and 0 bases, in that order; junction bases with no gene match: 9. The V gene's germline CDR1 is MGHRA and CDR2 YSYEKL. The CDR3 contains 18 residues. CDR3: CASSQDEDRALLNTEAFF. The CDR3 coding sequence is TGCGCCAGCAGCCAAGATGAGGACAGGGCTCTTCTGAACACTGAAGCTTTCTTT.

A word on this clonotype: The junction shows a germline mismatch at one end, possibly a read error. The genes are TRBV6-6 and TRBJ2-7; 8 bases line up with TRBD2. The CDR3 loop spans 18 amino acids. Germline values: CDR1 MNHNY, CDR2 SVGAGI (reference sequence). The CDR3 nucleotides read TGTGCCAGCACTTACTCAATCCCGGGACTAGTACCTGAAAACGAGCAGTACTTC. Translating it yields CASTYSIPGLVPENEQYF.

Notes on this clonotype: The junction departs from germline at one end; a sequencing error may be responsible. This chain links TRBV11-3 with TRBJ2-7; D is possibly TRBD1 (5 bases). The CDR3 has 13 residues. Germline assignment: CDR1 SGHNT and CDR2 YENEEA. The CDR3 coding sequence is TGTGCCAGCAGCCCAAGGACATGGGAAGAGCAGTATTTC. The encoded protein is CASSPRTWEEQYF.

For this clonotype: This likely comes from a read error, as the CDR3 has no conserved phenylalanine or tryptophan at its end. The genes are TRBV11-2 and TRBJ1-1; no clear D. This CDR3 spans 14 amino acids. Germline lookup yields CDR1 SGHAT and CDR2 FQNNGV. The CDR3 DNA reads TGTGCCGGCAGCTTAGTTGGAACGAACACTGAGGCTTTCTTA. This translates into CAGSLVGTNTEAFL.

This chain uses TRBV30 with TRBJ1-2, with D unresolved. The CDR3 has 13 amino acids. The V and J ends lost 5 bases and 8 bases respectively, with 18 bases between them. Per the germline V gene, CDR1 is GTSNPN and CDR2 is SVGIG (reference sequence). CDR3 in amino acids: CAWQTVSRSGYTF. The CDR3 region has the DNA TGTGCCTGGCAGACCGTTTCCCGGTCCGGCTACACCTTC.

Points on this clonotype: A much larger clone lies a single base off, so this may be a read error. This sequence joins TRBV6-2 or TRBV6-3 and TRBJ2-4; possible D gene TRBD2, 5 bases. CDR1 is MNHEY and CDR2 is SVGEGT in the germline V gene. This CDR3 contains 17 residues. DNA of the CDR3: TGTGCCAGCAGTTACTCGATGAGGTTCCTAGCCAAAAACACTCAGTACTTC. It specifies CASSYSMRFLAKNTQYF.

In this sample, this clonotype turned up a few times. The chain combines TRBV6-2 or TRBV6-3 with TRBJ1-3; D is unclear. V lost 6 bases and J 6 bases, leaving 9 bases between the germline ends. The CDR3 totals 12 residues. The germline V gene has CDR1 MNHEY and CDR2 SVGEGT. In nucleotides, the CDR3 is TGTGCCAGCAGAAACCCCGTAAACACCATATATTTT. Protein product: CASRNPVNTIYF.

Only a few counts were recorded for this clonotype. The junction differs from germline at one of its ends, possibly a read error. The gene calls are TRBV7-9 and TRBJ1-4, with D uncertain. This CDR3 has 14 residues. CDR1 is SEHNR and CDR2 is FQNEAQ in the germline V gene (reference sequence). The CDR3 coding sequence is TGTGCCAGCAGTTGGAGAGGGCGGGATGAAAAATTGTTTTTT. This encodes CASSWRGRDEKLFF.

In regard to this clonotype: Since no conserved phenylalanine or tryptophan closes the CDR3, a read error is the likely cause. The V call is TRBV11-2, the J call TRBJ1-1; weak D call: TRBD1 (5 bases). From germline, CDR1 is SGHAT and CDR2 FQNNGV. Between the trimmed V and J ends, which lost 1 base and 4 bases, there was a span of 10 bases. The CDR3 is 14 amino acids. The CDR3 is CASSLAGGGTEAFS. CDR3 nucleotides: TGTGCCAGCAGCTTAGCCGGGGGTGGCACTGAAGCTTTCTCT.

The V call is TRBV14, the J call TRBJ1-2; TRBD1 might be the D (5 bases). The CDR3 is 13 residues long. Germline V CDR1 and CDR2: SGHDN, FVKESK. Deletions cut 1 base from V and 7 bases from J, with 10 bases between. The CDR3 region has the DNA TGTGCCAGCAGCCAAGCCCAGGGATCTGGCTACACCTTC. This codes for CASSQAQGSGYTF.

As regards this clonotype: One junction end does not reproduce the germline sequence, and a read error may be involved. The J gene is TRBJ2-1, the V gene TRBV4-2; TRBD2 agrees at 7 bases. Germline V gene sequence: CDR1 LGHNA, CDR2 YNFKEQ. CDR3 size: 14 residues. Here the CDR3 DNA reads TGTGTCAGCATCAATAGCGGGTCCTACAATGAGCAGTTCTTC. It is translated as CVSINSGSYNEQFF.

This clonotype was observed a single time. The V gene is TRBV5-1, the J gene TRBJ2-4; 7 bases are a match to TRBD1. V trimming: 4 bases; J trimming: 8 bases; junction bases outside the gene matches: 9. Germline V CDR1 and CDR2: SGHRS, YFSETQ. The CDR3 has 14 amino acids. Written as DNA, the CDR3 is TGCGCCAGCAGCCCGGGACAGCTCAACGACATTCAGTACTTC. Translating gives CASSPGQLNDIQYF.

The rearrangement joins TRBV11-3 to TRBJ2-1; no clear D. Germline V CDR1 and CDR2: SGHNT, YENEEA. V was shortened by 6 bases and J by 12 bases, with 15 bases between the two germline ends. This CDR3 has 12 amino acids. The CDR3 is CASRSSDLGQFF. CDR3 in DNA: TGTGCCAGCAGGTCCAGCGACTTGGGGCAGTTCTTC.

This clonotype was recorded many times. V gene TRBV7-8 combines with J gene TRBJ2-7; no definite D call. CDR3 length equals 14 residues. V lost 5 bases to trimming and J lost 4 bases, with 15 bases between them. The germline CDR1 and CDR2 sequences are SGHVS and FQNEAQ. CDR3 DNA: TGTGCCAGCAGCCTAAACACCGAACTATACGAGCAGTACTTC. Amino acids: CASSLNTELYEQYF. Supplemented by reference TRBV7-8 and TRBJ2-7, the full variable domain reads GAGVSQSPRYKVAKRGQDVALRCDPISGHVSLFWYQQALGQGPEFLTYFQNEAQLDKSGLPSDRFFAERPEGSVSTLKIQRTQQEDSAVYLCASSLNTELYEQYFGPGTRLTVT.

This clonotype was picked up many times. J is TRBJ1-1 and V is TRBV4-3; TRBD1 is a possible D gene (6 bases). The CDR3 totals 16 residues. V was clipped by 4 bases and J by 5 bases, with 20 bases between them. Germline CDR1 LGHNA, CDR2 YSLEER. The CDR3 is CASSLGTGQPRTEAFF. CDR3 DNA sequence: TGCGCCAGCAGCCTCGGGACGGGACAACCGCGGACTGAAGCTTTCTTT.

Comments on this clonotype: A much larger clone differs from this one at a single base, so this may be a read error. This chain connects TRBV6-2 or TRBV6-3 to TRBJ2-7; D not certain. Germline CDR1 and CDR2: MNHEY and SVGEGT. This CDR3 is built from 12 residues. V was pared by 6 bases and J by 3 bases, with 9 bases between. The CDR3 loop is CASSYINYEQYF. The CDR3 DNA reads as TGTGCCAGCAGCTATATCAACTACGAGCAGTACTTC.

Of note for this clonotype: A much bigger clone sits one base away, suggesting this may be a read error. The J gene is TRBJ2-7, the V gene TRBV12-3 or TRBV12-4; D uncertain. Between the trimmed V and J ends, which lost 6 bases and 0 bases, there was a span of 18 bases. CDR3 length equals 16 residues. CDR3 in amino acids: CASSSSGASSSYEQYF. CDR3 DNA: TGTGCCAGCAGCTCGAGTGGCGCGAGCAGCTCCTACGAGCAGTACTTC.

This clonotype was detected a few times. Mismatch with germline at one junction end may stem from a read error. This chain joins TRBV4-1 and TRBJ1-4, with a weak D call TRBD1 (5 bases). This CDR3 is 15 amino acids long. Germline loops: CDR1 MGHRA, CDR2 YSYEKL. The CDR3 loop reads CASSQEAGRNEKLLF. CDR3 DNA sequence: TGCGCCAGCAGCCAAGAGGCGGGACGTAATGAAAAACTGCTTTTT.

About this clonotype: Its ends do not fully match the called genes, so a read error is possible. The gene calls are TRBV6-5 and TRBJ2-3, with TRBD2 identical over 9 bases. This CDR3 comprises 18 residues. Looked up from germline, CDR1 is MNHEY and CDR2 is SVGAGI. In DNA, the CDR3 is TGTGTCAGCAGTTATTCTTCCGGCGCTAGCGGGATTCTAGATACGCAGTATTTT. Its protein is CVSSYSSGASGILDTQYF.

Worth noting for this clonotype: The germline gene is not matched at one end of the junction; a read error may be the cause. The chain employs TRBV11-2 and TRBJ2-7, with D unclear. The CDR3 consists of 13 residues. The germline V gene encodes CDR1 SGHAT and CDR2 FQNNGV. CDR3 sequence (DNA): TGTACCAGCAGCTTAACCCGAGTAGGTGAGCAGTACTTC. The encoded protein is CTSSLTRVGEQYF.

Turning to this clonotype: This may arise from a read error, as a much more abundant clone is one base away. The rearrangement links TRBV5-1 to TRBJ2-2, with no clear D. This CDR3 has 13 residues. Germline V gene data show CDR1 as SGHRS and CDR2 as YFSETQ. Deletions cut 1 base from V and 7 bases from J, with 8 bases between. The CDR3: CASSLSTIGELFF. The CDR3 DNA reads as TGCGCCAGCAGCTTGAGTACCATCGGGGAGCTGTTTTTT.

The chain links TRBV7-9 to TRBJ2-5, with 14 bases identical to TRBD2. The V gene end was trimmed by 8 bases and the J gene end by 3 bases; junction bases not matched to a gene: 11. Per germline, CDR1 SEHNR and CDR2 FQNEAQ (reference sequence). CDR3 length equals 17 residues. CDR3 bases: TGTGCCAGCTGCCCTGGACTAGCGGGAGGACCCAAAGAGACCCAGTACTTC. It specifies CASCPGLAGGPKETQYF.

This clonotype showed up just a few times. The V and J genes are TRBV5-1 and TRBJ2-1; the D is unclear. V lost 1 base and J 2 bases, leaving 10 bases between the germline ends. Germline values: CDR1 SGHRS, CDR2 YFSETQ. The CDR3 is made up of 15 amino acids. DNA of the CDR3: TGCGCCAGCAGCTTGAGAGACGCGGCCTACAATGAGCAGTTCTTC. Translation gives CASSLRDAAYNEQFF.

Concerning this clonotype: The junction differs from germline at one of its ends, possibly a read error. The rearrangement links TRBV11-2 to TRBJ1-1; possible D gene TRBD1, 6 bases. The CDR3 is made up of 13 amino acids. CDR1 and CDR2 (germline): SGHAT, FQNNGV. CDR3 sequence reads: CASSLQGGTDAFF. CDR3 DNA sequence: TGTGCCAGCAGTTTACAGGGTGGGACTGATGCTTTCTTT.

As regards this clonotype: The junction and the germline gene differ at one end; a read error may be behind it. The chain couples TRBV6-2 or TRBV6-3 to TRBJ2-2; 7 positions agree with TRBD1. This CDR3 comprises 17 residues. Germline CDR1 MNHEY, CDR2 SVGEGT. The CDR3 here is CTSSYTQGRLNTGELFF. The CDR3 coding sequence is TGTACCAGCTCTTACACACAGGGGCGACTGAACACCGGGGAGCTGTTTTTT.